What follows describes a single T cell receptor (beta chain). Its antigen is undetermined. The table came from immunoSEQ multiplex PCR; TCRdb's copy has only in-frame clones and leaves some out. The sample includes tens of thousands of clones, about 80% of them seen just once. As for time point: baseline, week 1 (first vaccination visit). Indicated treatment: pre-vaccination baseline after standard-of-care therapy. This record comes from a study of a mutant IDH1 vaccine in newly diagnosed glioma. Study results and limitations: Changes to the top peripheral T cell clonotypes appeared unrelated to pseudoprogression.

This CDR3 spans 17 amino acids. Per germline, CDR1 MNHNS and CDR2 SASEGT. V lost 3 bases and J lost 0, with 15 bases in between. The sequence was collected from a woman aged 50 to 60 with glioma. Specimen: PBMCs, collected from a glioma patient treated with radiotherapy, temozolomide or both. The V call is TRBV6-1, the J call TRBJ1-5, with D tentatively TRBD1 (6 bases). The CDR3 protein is CASSENDRTNSNQPQHF. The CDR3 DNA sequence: TGTGCCAGCAGTGAGAACGACAGGACTAATAGCAATCAGCCCCAGCATTTT.